One and the same sample provided the 14 T cell receptor beta chains below, sequenced in a study of cytomegalovirus exposure and HLA in healthy donors. Researchers ran the PCR with 60 Vbeta and 13 Jbeta primers. Measured with immunoSEQ multiplex PCR; TCRdb has only the in-frame clones, and not every one. Among 100,000 to 150,000 clones listed, around 83% were seen once. Sequenced material: PBMCs. These receptors were collected from a girl aged 2-10 years in good health and CMV-seronegative.

The chain links TRBV29-1 to TRBJ2-1; TRBD2 agrees at 13 bases. The V gene end was trimmed by 7 bases and the J gene end by 9 bases; junction bases not matched to a gene: 6. Germline V gene lookup returns CDR1 SQVTM and CDR2 ANQGSEA. There are 13 residues in the CDR3. The CDR3 nucleotides are TGCAGCGGGGGGACTAGCGGGGTGGGTGAGCAGTTCTTC. Its protein product is CSGGTSGVGEQFF.

The chain has TRBV28 and TRBJ1-2; D perhaps matches TRBD1 (5 bases). Germline V CDR1 and CDR2: MDHEN, SYDVKM. The CDR3 length is 13 residues. V was clipped by 6 bases and J by 5 bases, with 13 bases between them. Here the CDR3 reads CASRVRTPYGYTF. CDR3 DNA sequence: TGTGCCAGCAGAGTACGGACACCTTATGGCTACACCTTC.

The chain is built from TRBV27 and TRBJ2-1, with 7 positions matching TRBD2. CDR3 length equals 16 residues. Per the germline V gene, CDR1 is MNHEY and CDR2 is SMNVEV (reference sequence). Unmatched junction bases numbered 8, after V lost 5 bases and J lost 1 base. CDR3 in amino acids: CASSPPRAGSYNEQFF. The CDR3 DNA reads TGTGCCAGCAGTCCCCCACGAGCGGGATCCTACAATGAGCAGTTCTTC.

The rearrangement uses TRBV6-1 and TRBJ2-2; D perhaps matches TRBD1 (6 bases). Trimming removed 3 bases at V and 5 bases at J, with 22 bases between. Germline V lookup: CDR1 MNHNS, CDR2 SASEGT. This CDR3 spans 18 amino acids. The CDR3 DNA sequence: TGTGCCAGCAGTGATTCGGCCGCCAGATCAGGGGATACCGGGGAGCTGTTTTTT. Its translation is CASSDSAARSGDTGELFF.

V usage is TRBV2 and J usage is TRBJ1-1; maybe TRBD1 (5 bases). Germline V gives CDR1 SNHLY, CDR2 FYNNEI. V was trimmed by 5 bases and J by 5 bases, leaving 18 bases between them. This CDR3 region has 15 residues. In DNA, the CDR3 is TGTGCCAGCAGTCCCCCCGGGGGAGCAGGGACTGAAGCTTTCTTT. Protein sequence: CASSPPGGAGTEAFF.

The chain has TRBV18 and TRBJ2-5; the D is unclear. V was clipped by 6 bases and J by 1 base, with 9 bases between them. Germline V lookup: CDR1 KGHSH, CDR2 LQKENI. This CDR3 has 13 amino acids. CDR3 loop: CASSPTLQETQYF. For the CDR3, the DNA is TGTGCCAGCTCTCCGACACTCCAAGAGACCCAGTACTTC.

This clone has a handful of counts. The chain links TRBV5-1 to TRBJ1-2; 7 bases map to TRBD1. The CDR3 consists of 14 residues. V trimming: 4 bases; J trimming: 6 bases; junction bases outside the gene matches: 9. Germline loops: CDR1 SGHRS, CDR2 YFSETQ. The chain's CDR3 is CASSTDRDVDGYTF. In nucleotides, the CDR3 is TGCGCCAGCAGCACCGACAGGGACGTTGATGGCTACACCTTC. Looking up the rest from reference TRBV5-1 and TRBJ1-2 gives the full variable domain: KAGVTQTPRYLIKTRGQQVTLSCSPISGHRSVSWYQQTPGQGLQFLFEYFSETQRNKGNFPGRFSGRQFSNSRSEMNVSTLELGDSALYLCASSTDRDVDGYTFGSGTRLTVV.

As for this clone: This specimen includes other DNA sequences encoding the same CDR3. The V call is TRBV7-7, the J call TRBJ2-7; tentative D call: TRBD1 (6 bases). The CDR3 totals 15 residues. Trimming took off 5 bases at V and 5 bases at J, with 19 bases between the two ends. Germline-derived CDR1 and CDR2 are SSHAT and FNYEAQ (reference sequence). CDR3 region: CASSPGTGRSDEQYF. The CDR3 nucleotides are TGTGCCAGCAGCCCGGGAACAGGGCGGTCGGACGAGCAGTACTTC.

The chain couples TRBV4-1 to TRBJ2-1, with 8 bases identical to TRBD1. Per the germline V gene, CDR1 is MGHRA and CDR2 is YSYEKL. Trimming removed 1 base from V and 4 bases from J; junction bases left unmatched: 21. This CDR3 region has 21 residues. The CDR3 region is CASSQGDLFRRLDRAYNEQFF. For the CDR3, the DNA is TGCGCCAGCAGCCAAGGGGATTTATTTAGGCGGTTGGACAGGGCATACAATGAGCAGTTCTTC.

The chain combines TRBV28 with TRBJ1-1, with D possibly matching TRBD1 (6 bases). This CDR3 is built from 15 residues. With 3 bases removed from V and 10 bases from J, the gap between germline ends came to 21 bases. Germline-derived CDR1 and CDR2 are MDHEN and SYDVKM. CDR3 coding DNA: TGTGCCAGCAGTTTTCGGGACAAGCTTAGGGCTGGAGCTTTCTTT. Translating gives CASSFRDKLRAGAFF.

This clone appeared once. This chain joins TRBV2 and TRBJ2-3, with D perhaps TRBD1 (6 bases). This CDR3 is built from 14 residues. V was cut by 8 bases and J by 2 bases, with 14 bases left in between. Germline-derived CDR1 and CDR2 are SNHLY and FYNNEI. The DNA of the CDR3 is TGTGCCAGCGGCGGTATGGGGGCCACAGATACGCAGTATTTT. It specifies CASGGMGATDTQYF.

This chain joins TRBV27 and TRBJ2-1; TRBD2 might be the D (6 bases). There are 18 residues in the CDR3. CDR1 MNHEY and CDR2 SMNVEV come from the germline V gene (reference sequence). V was trimmed by 2 bases and J by 4 bases, leaving 21 bases between them. The CDR3 region is CASSLAPILRGLYNEQFF. The CDR3 region has the DNA TGTGCCAGCAGTTTAGCGCCCATCCTGCGGGGCCTTTACAATGAGCAGTTCTTC.

CDR3 nucleotides: TGTGCCAGCGCACCCGGGGGGGCTGATACGCAGTATTTT. Amino acids: CASAPGGADTQYF. V and J are TRBV25-1 and TRBJ2-3, with 8 bases matching TRBD2. With 8 bases clipped from V and 6 bases from J, the junction kept 7 bases outside the gene matches. CDR1 MGHDK and CDR2 SYGVNS come from the germline V gene. The CDR3 loop spans 13 amino acids.

V usage is TRBV19 and J usage is TRBJ1-5, with 7 bases matching TRBD1. Germline V gene data show CDR1 as LNHDA and CDR2 as SQIVND (reference sequence). The CDR3 covers 15 residues. The trim removed 7 bases at V and 0 bases at J, leaving 6 bases unmatched. Here the CDR3 reads CASIRGQTSNQPQHF. The CDR3 DNA sequence: TGTGCCAGTATAAGGGGGCAGACTAGCAATCAGCCCCAGCATTTT. Based on the CDR3 plus reference TRBV19 and TRBJ1-5, the full variable domain is DGGITQSPKYLFRKEGQNVTLSCEQNLNHDAMYWYRQDPGQGLRLIYYSQIVNDFQKGDIAEGYSVSREKKESFPLTVTSAQKNPTAFYLCASIRGQTSNQPQHFGDGTRLSIL.